Listed here are 3 T cell receptor beta chains from one sample, sequenced in a study of high-grade serous ovarian cancer treatment subgroups. Tumor samples were taken before definitive surgery or chemotherapy. Generated by immunoSEQ multiplex PCR, the TCRdb table keeps only in-frame clones and is missing some. This repertoire shows 5,500 to 6,500 clones, 75% to 85% found once; its top ten account for under 7%. Sequenced input: tumor tissue. Receptors originate from a human donor with high-grade serous ovarian cancer.

The gene calls are TRBV30 and TRBJ2-4; 8 bases match TRBD2. The ends lost 7 bases at V and 7 bases at J; junction bases unmatched: 9. The germline gives CDR1 GTSNPN, CDR2 SVGIG (reference sequence). This CDR3 is built from 13 residues. CDR3 residues: CASVAGTANIQYF. Written as DNA, the CDR3 is TGTGCCTCTGTAGCGGGGACGGCCAACATTCAGTACTTC.

The gene calls are TRBV7-2 and TRBJ1-5; TRBD1 is a possible D gene (5 bases). Germline V gives CDR1 SGHTA, CDR2 FQGNSA. The CDR3 is made up of 15 amino acids. Trimming took 2 bases from V and 0 from J, leaving 8 bases between them. CDR3 loop: CASSLKGSSNQPQHF. The CDR3 DNA follows: TGTGCCAGCAGCTTAAAGGGGAGTAGCAATCAGCCCCAGCATTTT.

This chain connects TRBV11-3 to TRBJ1-2; D not certain. CDR1 and CDR2 from the germline V gene are SGHNT and YENEEA. V lost 1 base and J 5 bases, leaving 5 bases between the germline ends. There are 12 residues in the CDR3. The CDR3 DNA follows: TGTGCCAGCAGCTTAGGGGGTTATGGCTACACCTTC. Protein sequence: CASSLGGYGYTF.